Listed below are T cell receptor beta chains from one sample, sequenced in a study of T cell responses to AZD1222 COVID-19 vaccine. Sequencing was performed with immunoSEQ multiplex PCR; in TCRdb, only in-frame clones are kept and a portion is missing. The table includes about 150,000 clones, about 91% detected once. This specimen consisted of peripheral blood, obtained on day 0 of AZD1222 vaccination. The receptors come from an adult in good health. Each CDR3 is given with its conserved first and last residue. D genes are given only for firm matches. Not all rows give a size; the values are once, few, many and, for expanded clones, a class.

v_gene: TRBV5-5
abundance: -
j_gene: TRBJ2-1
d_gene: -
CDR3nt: TGTGCCAGCAGCGGCTCGTGGGGGCTGGGGAATGAGCAGTTCTTC
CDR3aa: CASSGSWGLGNEQFF

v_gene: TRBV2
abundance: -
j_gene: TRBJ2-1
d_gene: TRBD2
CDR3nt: TGTGCCAGCAGCAAGGGGACTAGCGTCAATGAGCAGTTCTTC
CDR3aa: CASSKGTSVNEQFF

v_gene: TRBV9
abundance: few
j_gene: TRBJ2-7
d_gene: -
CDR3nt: TGTGCCAGCAGCGTAGAAGGGCTAGCGTCTGGCGAGCAGTACTTC
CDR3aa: CASSVEGLASGEQYF

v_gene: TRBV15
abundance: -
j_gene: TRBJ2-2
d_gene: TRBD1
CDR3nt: TGTGCCACTCTGGAACTTGGACAGGGACTCACCGGGGAGCTGTTTTTT
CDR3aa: CATLELGQGLTGELFF

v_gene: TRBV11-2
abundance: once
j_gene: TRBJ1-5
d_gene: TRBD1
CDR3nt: TGTGCCAGCAGCAAAACGGACAGGCCCAATCAGCCCCAGCATTTT
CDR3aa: CASSKTDRPNQPQHF

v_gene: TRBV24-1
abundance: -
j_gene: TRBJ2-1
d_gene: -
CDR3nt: TGTGCCACCAGTGATGGGGGGACGAGCTCCTACAATGAGCAGTTCTTC
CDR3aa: CATSDGGTSSYNEQFF

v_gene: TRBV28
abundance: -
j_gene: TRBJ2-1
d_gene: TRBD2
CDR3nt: TGTGCCAGCGGGGGACTAGCGGGTTACAATGAGCAGTTCTTC
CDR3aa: CASGGLAGYNEQFF

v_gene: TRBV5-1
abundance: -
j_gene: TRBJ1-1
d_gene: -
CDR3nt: TGCGCCAGCAGCTTGGCCCCGACAGGTTCTAACACTGAAGCTTTCTTT
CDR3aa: CASSLAPTGSNTEAFF

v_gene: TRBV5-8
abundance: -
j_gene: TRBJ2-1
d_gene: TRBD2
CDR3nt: TGTGCCAGCAGCTTTGGGACTAGCGGGAGGGCCGGTGAGCAGTTCTTC
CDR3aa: CASSFGTSGRAGEQFF

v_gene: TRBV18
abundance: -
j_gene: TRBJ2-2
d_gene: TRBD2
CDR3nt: TGTGCCAGCCGGGTCGTAGGACTAGCGTGGACCGGGGAGCTGTTTTTT
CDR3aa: CASRVVGLAWTGELFF

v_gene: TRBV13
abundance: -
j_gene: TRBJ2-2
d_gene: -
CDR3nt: TGTGCCAGCAGCTTCCGCCAGGGCACCGGGGAGCTGTTTTTT
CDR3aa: CASSFRQGTGELFF

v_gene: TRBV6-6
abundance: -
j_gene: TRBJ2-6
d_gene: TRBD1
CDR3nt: TGTGCCAGCAAACCGGGACAGCCCTCTGGGGCCAACGTCCTGACTTTC
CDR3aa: CASKPGQPSGANVLTF

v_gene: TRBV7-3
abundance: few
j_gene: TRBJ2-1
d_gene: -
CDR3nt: TGTGCCAGCAGCTATACGCCGGGCCCTGGATACGGTGAGCAGTTCTTC
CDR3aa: CASSYTPGPGYGEQFF

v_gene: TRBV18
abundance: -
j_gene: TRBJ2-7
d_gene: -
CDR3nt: TGTGCCAGCTCACTGGGGGAAGGGCCACGATCCGAGCAGTACTTC
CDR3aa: CASSLGEGPRSEQYF

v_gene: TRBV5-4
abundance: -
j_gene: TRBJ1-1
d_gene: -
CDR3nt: TGTGCCAGCAGCCCCCAACAGGGAACGAACACTGAAGCTTTCTTT
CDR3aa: CASSPQQGTNTEAFF

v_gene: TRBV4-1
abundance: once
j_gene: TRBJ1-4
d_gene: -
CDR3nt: TGCGCCAGCAGCCCGCAAACGGCGGGACTTCTTAATGAAAAACTGTTTTTT
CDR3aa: CASSPQTAGLLNEKLFF

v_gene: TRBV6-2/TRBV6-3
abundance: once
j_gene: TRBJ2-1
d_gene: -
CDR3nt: TGTGCCAGCAGTCCCCCGACAGGCAAAGGGGCAAGGCTATACAATGAGCAGTTCTTC
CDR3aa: CASSPPTGKGARLYNEQFF

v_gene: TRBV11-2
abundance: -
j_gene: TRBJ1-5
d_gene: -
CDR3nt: TGTGCCAGCAGCCTAGACACCTATAGCAATCAGCCCCAGCATTTT
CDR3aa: CASSLDTYSNQPQHF

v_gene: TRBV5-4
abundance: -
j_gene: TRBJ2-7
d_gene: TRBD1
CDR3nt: TGTGCCAGCAGCCACCGGGACAGGGGGCCCGCTGGGGCCTACGAGCAGTACTTC
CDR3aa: CASSHRDRGPAGAYEQYF

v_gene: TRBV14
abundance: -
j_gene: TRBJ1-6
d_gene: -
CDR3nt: TGTGCCAGCAGCCAGAGGGAGCGGCCCTATAATTCACCCCTCCACTTT
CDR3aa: CASSQRERPYNSPLHF

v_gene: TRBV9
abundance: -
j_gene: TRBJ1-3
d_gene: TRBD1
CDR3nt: TGTGCCAGCAGCGTCACGGGACAGCCCTCTGGAAACACCATATATTTT
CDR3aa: CASSVTGQPSGNTIYF

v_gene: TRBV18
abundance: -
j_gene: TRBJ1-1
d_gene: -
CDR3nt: TGTGCCAGCTCACCACAGAAGAACACTGAAGCTTTCTTT
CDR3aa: CASSPQKNTEAFF

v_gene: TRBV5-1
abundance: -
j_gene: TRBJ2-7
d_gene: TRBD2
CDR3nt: TGCGCCAGCAGCTTGGCGTTGGCTAGCGGGTGGGCCTACGAGCAGTACTTC
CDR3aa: CASSLALASGWAYEQYF

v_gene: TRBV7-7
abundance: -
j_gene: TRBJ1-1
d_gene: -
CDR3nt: TGTGCTAGCAGCTTGGGAAGGAACACTGAAGCTTTCTTT
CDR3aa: CASSLGRNTEAFF

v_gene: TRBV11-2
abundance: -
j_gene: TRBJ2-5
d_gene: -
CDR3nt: TGTGCCAGCAGCTTGGTAGGATCGCTAGGGGAGACCCAGTACTTC
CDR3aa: CASSLVGSLGETQYF

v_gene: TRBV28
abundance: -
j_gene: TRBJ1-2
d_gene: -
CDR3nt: TGTGCCAGCAGTCCACCAGGCTATGGCTACACCTTC
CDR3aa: CASSPPGYGYTF

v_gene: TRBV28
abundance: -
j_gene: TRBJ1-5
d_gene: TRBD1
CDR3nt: TGTGCCATCACGGGACAGGCGGCGAAGAATCAGCCCCAGCATTTT
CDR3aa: CAITGQAAKNQPQHF

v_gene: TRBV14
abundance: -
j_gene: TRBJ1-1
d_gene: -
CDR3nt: TGTGCCAGCAGCCGTTGGGGCAGGGAGATCGAGGAGAGCACTGAAGCTTTCTTT
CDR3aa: CASSRWGREIEESTEAFF

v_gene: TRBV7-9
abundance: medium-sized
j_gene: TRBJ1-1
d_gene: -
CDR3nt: TGTGCCAGCAGCTCATGGGACACTGAAGCTTTCTTT
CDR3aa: CASSSWDTEAFF

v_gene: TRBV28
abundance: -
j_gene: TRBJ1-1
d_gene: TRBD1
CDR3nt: TGTGCCAGCAGTCCTTCCCTGACAGGGCCGGCTGAAGCTTTCTTT
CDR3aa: CASSPSLTGPAEAFF

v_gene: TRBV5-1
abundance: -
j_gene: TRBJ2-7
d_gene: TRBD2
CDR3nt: TGCGCCAGCAGGGGGGCTAGCGGGAACTACGAGCAGTACTTC
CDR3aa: CASRGASGNYEQYF

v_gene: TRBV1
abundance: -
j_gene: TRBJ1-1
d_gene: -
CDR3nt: TGCACCAGCAGCCAATTAGTAAATTGCAACAGGCCTTGGGGGAACACTGAAGCTTTCTTT
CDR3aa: CTSSQLVNCNRPWGNTEAFF

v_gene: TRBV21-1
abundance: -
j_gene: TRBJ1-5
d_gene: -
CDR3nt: TGTGCCAGCAGCCCGCCGGGGGCGGGCAATCAGCCCCAGCATTTT
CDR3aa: CASSPPGAGNQPQHF

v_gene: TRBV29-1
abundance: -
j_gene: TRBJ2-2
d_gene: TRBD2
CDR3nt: TGCAGCGTTGGGGGACTCGCGGGGGTGGTCACCGGGGAGCTGTTTTTT
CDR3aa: CSVGGLAGVVTGELFF

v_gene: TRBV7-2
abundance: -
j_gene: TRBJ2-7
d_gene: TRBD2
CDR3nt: TGTGCCAGCAGCTTTACCGTCGTAGCGGGACTATCCTACGAGCAGTACTTC
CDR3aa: CASSFTVVAGLSYEQYF

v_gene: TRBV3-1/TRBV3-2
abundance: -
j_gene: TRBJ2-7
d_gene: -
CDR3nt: TGTGCCAGCAGCCAAGCCGCGGCCTACGAGCAGTACTTC
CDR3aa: CASSQAAAYEQYF

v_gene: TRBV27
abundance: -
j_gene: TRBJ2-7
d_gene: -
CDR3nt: TGTGCCAGCAGTTTATCGGACAGCTACGAGCAGTACTTC
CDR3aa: CASSLSDSYEQYF

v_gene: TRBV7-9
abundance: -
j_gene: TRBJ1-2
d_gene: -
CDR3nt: TGTGCCAGCAGCTTTGGGGTGAGGCCGGATGGCTACACCTTC
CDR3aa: CASSFGVRPDGYTF

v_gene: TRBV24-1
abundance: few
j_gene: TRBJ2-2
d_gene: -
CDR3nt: TGTGCCACCAGTGATTTGGAAACAGGCCTTTCTGGCGGGGAGCTGTTTTTT
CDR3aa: CATSDLETGLSGGELFF

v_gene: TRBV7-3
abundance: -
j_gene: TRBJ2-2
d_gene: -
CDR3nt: TGTGCCAGCAGCTTAACAGTGGGAGTTGCCGGGGAGCTGTTTTTT
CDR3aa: CASSLTVGVAGELFF

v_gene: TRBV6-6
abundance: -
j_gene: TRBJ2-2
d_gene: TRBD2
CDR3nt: TGTGCCAGCAGTTACTCGAAAACTAGCGGGGGCGGGGAGCTGTTTTTT
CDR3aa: CASSYSKTSGGGELFF

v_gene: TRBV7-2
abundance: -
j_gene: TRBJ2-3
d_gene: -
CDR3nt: TGTGCCAGCAGCTTAGTCCGTTTGGATACGCAGTATTTT
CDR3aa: CASSLVRLDTQYF